This T cell receptor (beta chain) was documented in a study of spatial heterogeneity in lung cancer. Study-wide background: Researchers sequenced follow-up PBMC samples if they had them, and these came a median of about 2 years after resection.

In its sample, this clonotype was seen a few times. This beta chain lies outside the target of a library built for alpha chains; its clone size means little. This sample's time point: blood at routine non-recurrence follow-up after resection. Whole RNA came from tumor, nontumor lung or frozen PBMC and was sequenced without being sorted. A single record per CDR3 protein comes from TCRdb applying MiXCR to the 5' RACE reads. Of about 2,500 distinct CDR3 sequences in the sample, approximately 50% were seen once. Germline lookup yields CDR1 SEHNR and CDR2 FQNEAQ (reference sequence). The CDR3 spans 13 residues. Trimming shortened V by 3 bases and J by 2 bases, and 7 bases separated the two germline ends.

The sample here was PBMCs, taken at follow-up. The clonotype was recovered from a female donor with early-stage non-small cell lung cancer. The chain combines TRBV7-9 with TRBJ2-5, with unresolved D. For the CDR3, the DNA is TGTGCCAGCAGCTTTCGACGGCAAGAGACCCAGTACTTC. The encoded protein is CASSFRRQETQYF.